This T cell receptor beta chain came from a study of shared clonotypes between healthy human individuals. Per germline, CDR1 SEHNR and CDR2 FQNEAQ (reference sequence). The junction had 6 bases not matched to a gene; V was cut back by 4 bases and J by 0 bases. This CDR3 has 17 residues. Sequenced by immunoSEQ multiplex PCR; TCRdb stores in-frame clones only, minus some. The sample contains 180,000 or so clones, over 80% of which appear only once. The chain recombines TRBV7-9 with TRBJ2-7, with TRBD2 identical over 13 bases. Sequenced: naive CD4+ T cells sorted from blood. Subset denoted: CD45RA+ positively selected. This receptor was identified in a woman in her 30s in good health. As DNA, the CDR3 is TGTGCCAGCAGCTCCGGGACTAGCGGGAAAAGCTCCTACGAGCAGTACTTC. Protein sequence: CASSSGTSGKSSYEQYF.